This TCR beta chain originates from a study of OX40 agonist ivuxolimab in advanced cancers. Study-wide background: Dose-escalation patients suffered from hepatocellular carcinoma, melanoma, renal cell or head and neck cancer. General study results and limits: Individuals who were partial responders at 0.1-3.0 mg/kg had clonal expansion that ranked among the lowest.

The protocol was immunoSEQ multiplex PCR, while the TCRdb copy is restricted to in-frame clones and leaves out a portion. Of 81,000 or so clones listed, more than 80% are singletons. As for this clone: Its antigen is not known.

V was pared by 4 bases and J by 0 bases, with 5 bases between. Germline lookup yields CDR1 SGHDT and CDR2 YYEEEE. This CDR3 contains 12 residues. The specimen comprised CD4+ or CD8+ T cells sorted from blood, sampled in a trial of the OX40 agonist ivuxolimab. The sequence derives from an adult with an advanced solid tumor such as melanoma, head and neck, liver or kidney cancer. The chain has TRBV5-6 and TRBJ2-7; D call uncertain. CDR3 protein: CASSISSYEQYF. The CDR3 DNA sequence: TGTGCCAGCAGCATAAGCTCCTACGAGCAGTACTTC.